One and the same sample provided the 9 T cell receptor beta chains below, sequenced in a study of cytotoxic CD8 clonotypes in ibrutinib-treated CLL. Sequencing used immunoSEQ multiplex PCR; TCRdb keeps in-frame clones, though not all of them. The data contain fewer than 150,000 clones, 80% to 90% of them seen just once; the ten biggest clones take up roughly 3.1%. Sequencing was performed on PBMCs, taken after 24 months of ibrutinib treatment. The receptor source for this set is a human donor with chronic lymphocytic leukemia.

The chain couples TRBV30 to TRBJ2-5; 9 bases align to TRBD2. The CDR3 loop spans 15 amino acids. The V gene end was trimmed by 0 bases and the J gene end by 5 bases; junction bases not matched to a gene: 7. Germline CDR1 GTSNPN, CDR2 SVGIG (reference sequence). This CDR3 is CAWSVGRGGGETQYF. The CDR3 nucleotides read TGTGCCTGGAGTGTTGGGCGGGGGGGCGGTGAGACCCAGTACTTC.

A note on this clone: A junction boundary mismatches the germline segment, possibly from a read error. CDR3 protein: CASSLRGRGTYGWAF. The CDR3 region has the DNA TGTGCCAGCAGTCTAAGGGGCAGGGGCACGTATGGCTGGGCCTTC. The gene calls are TRBV6-1 and TRBJ1-2; maybe TRBD1 (6 bases). Germline V gene sequence: CDR1 MNHNS, CDR2 SASEGT. This CDR3 has 15 residues.

This clone was picked up a small number of times. The chain recombines TRBV6-1 with TRBJ1-2; the D is unclear. V was clipped by 6 bases and J by 3 bases, with 14 bases between them. The CDR3 covers 14 residues. Germline CDR1 MNHNS, CDR2 SASEGT. The DNA of the CDR3 is TGTGCCAGCAGAGCCCGGGAACCCGACTATGGCTACACCTTC. Protein: CASRAREPDYGYTF.

V gene TRBV10-3 combines with J gene TRBJ2-3; TRBD1 agrees at 12 bases. Trimming at V came to 5 bases and at J to 5 bases, leaving 5 bases not matched to a gene. CDR1 is ENHRY, CDR2 SYGVKD, per germline. The CDR3 totals 15 residues. Written as DNA, the CDR3 is TGTGCCATCAGTCCCGGGACAGGGGGCGGAGATACGCAGTATTTT. This codes for CAISPGTGGGDTQYF.

The chain combines TRBV10-3 with TRBJ1-3; D may be TRBD1 (6 bases). V lost 6 bases and J lost 0, with 12 bases in between. The CDR3 totals 15 residues. Germline CDR1 reads ENHRY; CDR2 reads SYGVKD. The CDR3 coding sequence is TGTGCCATCAGCGATGGGGACACCTCTGGAAACACCATATATTTT. This encodes CAISDGDTSGNTIYF.

This clone was seen once. The V call is TRBV7-6, the J call TRBJ2-7, with 9 nucleotides matching TRBD1. Germline V gene lookup returns CDR1 SGHVS and CDR2 FNYEAQ. V was clipped by 5 bases and J by 6 bases; unmatched bases: 5. The CDR3 length is 13 residues. This CDR3 reads CASSPGQGGEQYF. CDR3 coding DNA: TGTGCCAGCAGCCCGGGACAGGGAGGCGAGCAGTACTTC.

The chain links TRBV19 to TRBJ1-6; no clear D. Germline CDR1 and CDR2: LNHDA and SQIVND (reference sequence). This CDR3 has 15 amino acids. Trimming removed 3 bases from V and 5 bases from J, with 11 bases in between. CDR3 sequence reads: CASSISSPNNSPLHF. As DNA, the CDR3 is TGTGCCAGTAGTATTTCCAGCCCAAATAATTCACCCCTCCACTTT.

The chain carries TRBV30 and TRBJ2-7, with D possibly matching TRBD1 (6 bases). V gave up 4 bases and J gave up 3 bases, with 19 bases separating them. CDR3 size: 15 residues. CDR1 and CDR2 from the germline V gene are GTSNPN and SVGIG (reference sequence). CDR3 nucleotides: TGTGCCTGGACCCACTTAAGGACAGACTACTACGAGCAGTACTTC. Protein sequence: CAWTHLRTDYYEQYF.

This chain uses TRBV4-2 with TRBJ2-5, with 7 bases identical to TRBD2. This CDR3 is built from 13 residues. Germline V gives CDR1 LGHNA, CDR2 YNFKEQ. J was trimmed by 5 bases and V by 0 bases; bases with no gene match: 0. The CDR3 coding sequence is TGTGCCAGCAGCCAAGAGGGGGGGGAGACCCAGTACTTC. Protein product: CASSQEGGETQYF.